This is a list of T cell receptor beta chains from one sample in a study of CD8+ T cells in alopecia areata. This table comes from immunoSEQ multiplex PCR, and its TCRdb copy is limited to in-frame clones, with some not included. The sample lists about 200,000 clones, 50% to 60% occurring once. The material sequenced was CD4+ T cells sorted from blood, taken at week 4, from a patient treated with tofacitinib. The receptors originated from a human donor with alopecia areata. Both conserved end residues are part of each CDR3. The order of the fields is J gene, V gene, D gene, clone size, CDR3 protein, CDR3 DNA. The D gene is left open where the match is weak. Rows may omit the clone size; those that give it use once, few, many or a size class.

J: TRBJ2-3
V: TRBV29-1
D: NA
size: NA
CDR3: CSVEAGYGADTQYF
DNA: TGCAGCGTTGAAGCAGGGTACGGGGCTGATACGCAGTATTTT

J: TRBJ1-2
V: TRBV5-1
D: NA
size: NA
CDR3: CASSSGQNYGYTF
DNA: TGCGCCAGCAGCTCCGGACAGAACTATGGCTACACCTTC

J: TRBJ2-2
V: TRBV29-1
D: TRBD2
size: once
CDR3: CSVSNSAGDTGELFF
DNA: TGCAGCGTTTCCAATTCAGCGGGGGACACCGGGGAGCTGTTTTTT

J: TRBJ2-2
V: TRBV7-7
D: NA
size: NA
CDR3: CASSLLTGELFF
DNA: TGTGCTAGCAGCTTACTCACCGGGGAGCTGTTTTTT

J: TRBJ1-5
V: TRBV5-6
D: NA
size: NA
CDR3: CASSLYSGGQPQHF
DNA: TGTGCCAGCAGCTTGTACAGCGGAGGTCAGCCCCAGCATTTT

J: TRBJ2-5
V: TRBV7-7
D: NA
size: NA
CDR3: CASSSAKGTQYF
DNA: TGTGCTAGCAGTTCCGCCAAGGGGACCCAGTACTTC

J: TRBJ2-1
V: TRBV7-2
D: NA
size: NA
CDR3: CASSLAADSGEQFF
DNA: TGTGCCAGCAGCTTAGCGGCTGACTCGGGTGAGCAGTTCTTC

J: TRBJ2-7
V: TRBV28
D: NA
size: NA
CDR3: CASSSLDRLRGQYF
DNA: TGTGCCAGCAGTTCCCTAGACAGGCTTAGAGGGCAGTACTTC

J: TRBJ1-4
V: TRBV29-1
D: NA
size: NA
CDR3: CSVEKREANEKLFF
DNA: TGCAGCGTTGAAAAAAGGGAGGCTAATGAAAAACTGTTTTTT

J: TRBJ2-4
V: TRBV30
D: NA
size: NA
CDR3: CAWSVPPQGGRNIQYF
DNA: TGTGCCTGGAGTGTACCCCCTCAGGGTGGTAGAAACATTCAGTACTTC

J: TRBJ2-7
V: TRBV5-1
D: NA
size: NA
CDR3: CASSLRWTEREQYF
DNA: TGCGCCAGCAGCTTACGATGGACAGAACGGGAGCAGTACTTC

J: TRBJ1-1
V: TRBV28
D: NA
size: NA
CDR3: CASSLSGPLNTEAFF
DNA: TGTGCCAGCAGTTTATCCGGACCTTTGAACACTGAAGCTTTCTTT

J: TRBJ2-1
V: TRBV5-4
D: TRBD2
size: NA
CDR3: CASSLPGGPNEQFF
DNA: TGTGCCAGCAGCTTACCGGGGGGGCCCAATGAGCAGTTCTTC

J: TRBJ1-5
V: TRBV5-1
D: NA
size: NA
CDR3: CASSLEAGRQPQHF
DNA: TGCGCCAGCAGCTTGGAGGCAGGGAGACAGCCCCAGCATTTT

J: TRBJ1-4
V: TRBV7-6
D: NA
size: NA
CDR3: CASSTSGRSFNEKLFF
DNA: TGTGCCAGCAGCACTTCAGGACGGTCCTTTAATGAAAAACTGTTTTTT

J: TRBJ2-6
V: TRBV27
D: NA
size: NA
CDR3: CASSGGSAGANVLTF
DNA: TGTGCCAGCAGCGGAGGGTCCGCTGGGGCCAACGTCCTGACTTTC

J: TRBJ1-6
V: TRBV6-1
D: NA
size: NA
CDR3: CASTRGGAGSPLHF
DNA: TGTGCCAGCACACGAGGAGGAGCAGGTTCACCCCTCCACTTT

J: TRBJ2-7
V: TRBV5-4
D: TRBD1
size: NA
CDR3: CASSLPGGDEQYF
DNA: TGTGCCAGCAGCTTGCCAGGGGGAGACGAGCAGTACTTC

J: TRBJ1-5
V: TRBV7-9
D: TRBD1
size: NA
CDR3: CASSSGTGEIGNQPQHF
DNA: TGTGCCAGCAGCTCCGGGACAGGGGAAATCGGCAATCAGCCCCAGCATTTT

J: TRBJ1-6
V: TRBV11-2
D: NA
size: NA
CDR3: CASSLRQPNNSPLHF
DNA: TGTGCCAGCAGCTTACGGCAGCCAAATAATTCACCCCTCCACTTT

J: TRBJ1-5
V: TRBV6-5
D: NA
size: NA
CDR3: CASSRIGFQPQHF
DNA: TGTGCCAGCAGCAGAATAGGGTTTCAGCCCCAGCATTTT

J: TRBJ2-7
V: TRBV9
D: NA
size: NA
CDR3: CASSARQASYEQYF
DNA: TGTGCCAGCAGCGCCCGACAGGCCAGCTACGAGCAGTACTTC

J: TRBJ2-7
V: TRBV4-1
D: TRBD1
size: NA
CDR3: CASSHPTRQGRTYEQYF
DNA: TGCGCCAGCAGCCACCCCACCCGACAGGGGCGAACCTACGAGCAGTACTTC

J: TRBJ2-5
V: TRBV7-2
D: TRBD2
size: NA
CDR3: CASSLASGGAETQYF
DNA: TGTGCCAGCAGCTTAGCTAGCGGGGGGGCAGAGACCCAGTACTTC

J: TRBJ2-1
V: TRBV11-2
D: NA
size: NA
CDR3: CASSLAGYNEQFF
DNA: TGTGCCAGCAGCTTAGCTGGATACAATGAGCAGTTCTTC

J: TRBJ2-3
V: TRBV9
D: NA
size: once
CDR3: CASSVRADGKKYF
DNA: TGTGCCAGCAGCGTGAGGGCCGATGGGAAGAAGTATTTT

J: TRBJ2-3
V: TRBV2
D: NA
size: few
CDR3: CASSATSTQYF
DNA: TGTGCCAGCAGTGCGACAAGTACGCAGTATTTT

J: TRBJ2-7
V: TRBV5-1
D: NA
size: once
CDR3: CASSLDPGLDEQYF
DNA: TGCGCCAGCAGCTTGGATCCAGGGTTAGACGAGCAGTACTTC

J: TRBJ1-1
V: TRBV2
D: NA
size: NA
CDR3: CASSGENTEAFF
DNA: TGTGCCAGCAGTGGAGAGAACACTGAAGCTTTCTTT

J: TRBJ1-1
V: TRBV7-9
D: NA
size: few
CDR3: CASSLTRSSVGAFF
DNA: TGTGCCAGCAGCTTAACTCGATCGTCTGTAGGAGCTTTCTTT

J: TRBJ2-1
V: TRBV2
D: NA
size: NA
CDR3: CASRVAGSHNEQFF
DNA: TGTGCCAGCAGAGTCGCGGGCTCCCACAATGAGCAGTTCTTC

J: TRBJ2-5
V: TRBV30
D: NA
size: NA
CDR3: CAWSVTLRETQYF
DNA: TGTGCCTGGAGTGTTACTCTACGGGAGACCCAGTACTTC

J: TRBJ2-3
V: TRBV7-2
D: TRBD2
size: NA
CDR3: CASSLRSGGGTDTQYF
DNA: TGTGCCAGCAGCTTAAGAAGCGGGGGGGGCACAGATACGCAGTATTTT

J: TRBJ2-3
V: TRBV30
D: NA
size: NA
CDR3: CAWSITRSTDTQYF
DNA: TGTGCCTGGAGTATAACAAGAAGCACAGATACGCAGTATTTT

J: TRBJ1-1
V: TRBV5-4
D: NA
size: NA
CDR3: CASSVDWNTEAFF
DNA: TGTGCCAGCAGCGTCGACTGGAACACTGAAGCTTTCTTT

J: TRBJ1-5
V: TRBV7-3
D: NA
size: few
CDR3: CASRPRNSRGPPLLRNQPQHF
DNA: TGTGCCAGCAGACCTCGGAACTCCAGGGGACCGCCATTATTGCGCAATCAGCCCCAGCATTTT

J: TRBJ1-1
V: TRBV29-1
D: NA
size: NA
CDR3: CSAQRTDEAFF
DNA: TGCAGCGCCCAGAGGACAGACGAAGCTTTCTTT

J: TRBJ1-1
V: TRBV19
D: NA
size: NA
CDR3: CASSGGGTEAFF
DNA: TGTGCCAGTAGTGGAGGGGGCACTGAAGCTTTCTTT

J: TRBJ2-1
V: TRBV30
D: TRBD2
size: NA
CDR3: CAWSRLGGGGYNEQFF
DNA: TGTGCCTGGTCTCGACTTGGCGGGGGGGGCTACAATGAGCAGTTCTTC

J: TRBJ1-1
V: TRBV29-1
D: TRBD1
size: NA
CDR3: CSVTGGRRTEAFF
DNA: TGCAGCGTTACAGGGGGTCGGAGGACTGAAGCTTTCTTT

J: TRBJ1-4
V: TRBV29-1
D: NA
size: once
CDR3: CSAGGGSGNEKLFF
DNA: TGCAGCGCCGGGGGAGGGAGTGGTAATGAAAAACTGTTTTTT

J: TRBJ2-1
V: TRBV29-1
D: TRBD2
size: NA
CDR3: CSVVAGDNEQFF
DNA: TGCAGCGTTGTCGCGGGGGACAATGAGCAGTTCTTC

J: TRBJ2-5
V: TRBV2
D: TRBD2
size: NA
CDR3: CAGSGGTETQYF
DNA: TGTGCCGGTAGCGGGGGGACGGAGACCCAGTACTTC

J: TRBJ2-4
V: TRBV4-2
D: NA
size: NA
CDR3: CASSPGAGKNIQYF
DNA: TGTGCCAGCAGCCCGGGGGCTGGCAAAAACATTCAGTACTTC

J: TRBJ2-7
V: TRBV2
D: NA
size: few
CDR3: CASTEITYEQYF
DNA: TGTGCCAGCACGGAGATTACCTACGAGCAGTACTTC